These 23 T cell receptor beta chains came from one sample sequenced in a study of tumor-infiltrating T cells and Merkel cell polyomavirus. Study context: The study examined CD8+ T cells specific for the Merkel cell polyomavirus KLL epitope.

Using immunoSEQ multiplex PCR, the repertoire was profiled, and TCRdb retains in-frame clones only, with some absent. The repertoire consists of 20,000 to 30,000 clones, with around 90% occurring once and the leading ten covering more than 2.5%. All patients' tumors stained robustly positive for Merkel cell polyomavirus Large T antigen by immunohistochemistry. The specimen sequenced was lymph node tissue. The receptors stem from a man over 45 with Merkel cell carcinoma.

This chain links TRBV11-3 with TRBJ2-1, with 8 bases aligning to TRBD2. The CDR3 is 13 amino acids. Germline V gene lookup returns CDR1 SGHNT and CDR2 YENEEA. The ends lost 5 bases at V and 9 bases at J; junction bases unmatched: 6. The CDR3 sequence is CASSPSSGTEQFF. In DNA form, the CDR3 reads TGTGCCAGCAGCCCCAGTAGCGGGACTGAGCAGTTCTTC.

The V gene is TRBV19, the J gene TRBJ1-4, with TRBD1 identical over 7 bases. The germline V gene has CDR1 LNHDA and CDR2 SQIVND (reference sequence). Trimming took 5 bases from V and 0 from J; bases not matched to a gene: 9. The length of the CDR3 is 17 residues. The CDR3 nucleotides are TGTGCCAGTAGTTGGGACAGTTGGGGTGCAACTAATGAAAAACTGTTTTTT. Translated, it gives CASSWDSWGATNEKLFF.

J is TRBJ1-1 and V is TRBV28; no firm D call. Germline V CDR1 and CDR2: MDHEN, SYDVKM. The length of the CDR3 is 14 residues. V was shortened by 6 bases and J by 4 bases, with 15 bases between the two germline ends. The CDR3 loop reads CASSHVTSSTEAFF. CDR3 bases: TGTGCCAGCAGCCACGTGACAAGCAGCACTGAAGCTTTCTTT.

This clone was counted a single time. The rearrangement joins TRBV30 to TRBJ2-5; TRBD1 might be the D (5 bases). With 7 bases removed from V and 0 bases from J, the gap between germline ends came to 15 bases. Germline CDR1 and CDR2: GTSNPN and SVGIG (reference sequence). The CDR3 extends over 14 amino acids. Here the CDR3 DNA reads TGTGCCTCGAACAGGCAGGAGCACCAAGAGACCCAGTACTTC. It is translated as CASNRQEHQETQYF.

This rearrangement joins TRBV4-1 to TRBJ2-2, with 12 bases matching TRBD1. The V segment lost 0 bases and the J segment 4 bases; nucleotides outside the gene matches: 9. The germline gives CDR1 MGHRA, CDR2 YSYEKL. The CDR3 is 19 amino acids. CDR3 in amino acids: CASSQEKEGTGGVTGELFF. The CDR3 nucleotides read TGCGCCAGCAGCCAAGAAAAAGAGGGGACAGGGGGCGTCACCGGGGAGCTGTTTTTT.

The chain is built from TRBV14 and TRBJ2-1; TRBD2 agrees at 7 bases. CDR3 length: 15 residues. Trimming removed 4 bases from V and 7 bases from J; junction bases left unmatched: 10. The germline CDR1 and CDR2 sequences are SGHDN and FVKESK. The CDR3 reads CASSLGEGRGNEQFF. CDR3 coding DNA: TGTGCCAGCAGCCTCGGGGAGGGGCGGGGGAATGAGCAGTTCTTC.

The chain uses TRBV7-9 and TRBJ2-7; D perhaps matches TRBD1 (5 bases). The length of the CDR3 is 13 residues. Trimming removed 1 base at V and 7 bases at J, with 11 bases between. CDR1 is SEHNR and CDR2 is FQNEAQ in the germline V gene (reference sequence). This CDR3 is CASSLGTRDEQYF. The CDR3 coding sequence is TGTGCCAGCAGCTTAGGAACCAGGGATGAGCAGTACTTC.

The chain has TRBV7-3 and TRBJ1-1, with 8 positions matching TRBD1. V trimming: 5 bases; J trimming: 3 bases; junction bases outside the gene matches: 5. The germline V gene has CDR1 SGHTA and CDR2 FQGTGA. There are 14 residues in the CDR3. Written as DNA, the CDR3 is TGTGCCAGCAGCCTACAGGGGGGGGACACTGAAGCTTTCTTT. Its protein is CASSLQGGDTEAFF.

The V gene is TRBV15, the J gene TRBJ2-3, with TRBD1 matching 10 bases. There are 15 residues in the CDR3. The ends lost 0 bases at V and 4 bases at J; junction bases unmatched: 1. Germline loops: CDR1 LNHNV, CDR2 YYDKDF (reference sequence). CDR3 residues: CATSRETGGSDTQYF. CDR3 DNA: TGTGCCACCAGCAGAGAGACAGGGGGCTCAGATACGCAGTATTTT.

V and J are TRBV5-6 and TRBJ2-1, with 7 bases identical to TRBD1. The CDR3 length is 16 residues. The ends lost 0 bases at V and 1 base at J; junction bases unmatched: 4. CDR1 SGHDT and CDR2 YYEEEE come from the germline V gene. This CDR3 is CASSLEGTASYNEQFF. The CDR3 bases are TGTGCCAGCAGCTTGGAGGGGACAGCATCCTACAATGAGCAGTTCTTC.

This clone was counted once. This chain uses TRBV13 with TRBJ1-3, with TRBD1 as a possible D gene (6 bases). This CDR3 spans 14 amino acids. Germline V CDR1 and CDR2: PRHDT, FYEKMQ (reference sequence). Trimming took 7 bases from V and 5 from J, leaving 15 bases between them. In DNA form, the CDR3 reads TGTGCCAGCACGACCCAGGGGCTGAGAAACACCATATATTTT. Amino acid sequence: CASTTQGLRNTIYF.

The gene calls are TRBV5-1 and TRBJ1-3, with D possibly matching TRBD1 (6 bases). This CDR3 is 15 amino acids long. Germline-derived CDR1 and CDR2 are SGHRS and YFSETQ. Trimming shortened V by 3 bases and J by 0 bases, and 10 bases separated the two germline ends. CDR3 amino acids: CASSSTGFSGNTIYF. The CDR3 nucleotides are TGCGCCAGCAGCTCGACAGGTTTCTCTGGAAACACCATATATTTT.

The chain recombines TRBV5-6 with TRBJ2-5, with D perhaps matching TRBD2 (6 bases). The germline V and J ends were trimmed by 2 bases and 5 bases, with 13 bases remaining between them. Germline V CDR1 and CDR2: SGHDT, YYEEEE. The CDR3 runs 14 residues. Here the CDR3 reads CASSFRAGMETQYF. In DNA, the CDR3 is TGTGCCAGCAGCTTTCGCGCGGGAATGGAGACCCAGTACTTC.

Written as DNA, the CDR3 is TGTGCCACCAGCACGCAACCCGGGACTAGCGGGCCCTCCTACGAGCAGTACTTC. Amino acids: CATSTQPGTSGPSYEQYF. V and J are TRBV15 and TRBJ2-7, with 12 bases fitting TRBD2. Per germline, CDR1 LNHNV and CDR2 YYDKDF (reference sequence). Trimming took 4 bases from V and 0 from J; bases not matched to a gene: 10. There are 18 residues in the CDR3.

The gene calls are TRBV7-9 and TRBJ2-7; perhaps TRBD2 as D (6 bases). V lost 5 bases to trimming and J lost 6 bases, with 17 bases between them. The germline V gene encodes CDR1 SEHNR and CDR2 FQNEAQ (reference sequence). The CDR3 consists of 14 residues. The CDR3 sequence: CASSPGTLSSEQYF. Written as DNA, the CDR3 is TGTGCCAGCAGCCCCGGGACTCTTTCTAGCGAGCAGTACTTC. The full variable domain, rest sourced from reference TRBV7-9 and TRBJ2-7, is DTGVSQNPRHKITKRGQNVTFRCDPISEHNRLYWYRQTLGQGPEFLTYFQNEAQLEKSRLLSDRFSAERPKGSFSTLEIQRTEQGDSAMYLCASSPGTLSSEQYFGPGTRLTVT.

The CDR3 nucleotides read TGTGCCAGTAGTATGCCCCTACAGGGTAGTATGGGCTACACCTTC. Translating gives CASSMPLQGSMGYTF. The V call is TRBV19, the J call TRBJ1-2, with a tentative D call TRBD1 (6 bases). This CDR3 is 15 amino acids long. Germline lookup yields CDR1 LNHDA and CDR2 SQIVND (reference sequence). Trimming pared 3 bases from V and 8 bases from J, leaving 19 bases between.

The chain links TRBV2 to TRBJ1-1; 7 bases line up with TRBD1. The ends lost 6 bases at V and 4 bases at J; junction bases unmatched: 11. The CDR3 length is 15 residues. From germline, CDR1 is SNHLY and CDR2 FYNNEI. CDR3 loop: CASRPQTGTSTEAFF. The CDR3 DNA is TGTGCCAGCAGACCTCAGACAGGGACGAGCACTGAAGCTTTCTTT. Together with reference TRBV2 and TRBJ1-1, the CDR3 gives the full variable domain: EPEVTQTPSHQVTQMGQEVILRCVPISNHLYFYWYRQILGQKVEFLVSFYNNEISEKSEIFDDQFSVERPDGSNFTLKIRSTKLEDSAMYFCASRPQTGTSTEAFFGQGTRLTVV.

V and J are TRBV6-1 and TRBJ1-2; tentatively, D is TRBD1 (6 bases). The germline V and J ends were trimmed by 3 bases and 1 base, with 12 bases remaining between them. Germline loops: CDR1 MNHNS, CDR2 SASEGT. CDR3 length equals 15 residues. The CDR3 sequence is CASSDWDTNNYGYTF. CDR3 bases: TGTGCCAGCAGTGATTGGGACACAAATAACTATGGCTACACCTTC.

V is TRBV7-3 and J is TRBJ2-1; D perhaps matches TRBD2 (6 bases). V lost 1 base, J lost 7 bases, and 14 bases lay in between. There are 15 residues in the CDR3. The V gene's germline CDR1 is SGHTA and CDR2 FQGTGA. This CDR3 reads CASSLKGGTQNEQFF. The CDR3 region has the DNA TGTGCCAGCAGCTTAAAGGGCGGGACGCAGAATGAGCAGTTCTTC.

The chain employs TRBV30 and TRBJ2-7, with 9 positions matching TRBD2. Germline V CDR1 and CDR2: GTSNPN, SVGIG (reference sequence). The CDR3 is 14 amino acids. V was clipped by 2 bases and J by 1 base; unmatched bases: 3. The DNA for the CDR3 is TGTGCCTGGAGTAAAGCGGGGGGTTCCTACGAGCAGTACTTC. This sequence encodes CAWSKAGGSYEQYF.

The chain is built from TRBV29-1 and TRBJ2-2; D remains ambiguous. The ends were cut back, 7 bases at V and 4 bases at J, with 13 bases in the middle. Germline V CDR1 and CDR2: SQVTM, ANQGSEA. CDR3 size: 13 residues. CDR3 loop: CSAPVSGTGELFF. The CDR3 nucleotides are TGCAGCGCCCCCGTGTCGGGCACCGGGGAGCTGTTTTTT.

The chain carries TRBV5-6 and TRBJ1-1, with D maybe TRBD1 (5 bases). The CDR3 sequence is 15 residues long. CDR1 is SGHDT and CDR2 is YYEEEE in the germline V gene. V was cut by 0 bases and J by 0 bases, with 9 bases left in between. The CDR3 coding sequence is TGTGCCAGCAGCTTGGCAGGGATCATGAACACTGAAGCTTTCTTT. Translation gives CASSLAGIMNTEAFF.

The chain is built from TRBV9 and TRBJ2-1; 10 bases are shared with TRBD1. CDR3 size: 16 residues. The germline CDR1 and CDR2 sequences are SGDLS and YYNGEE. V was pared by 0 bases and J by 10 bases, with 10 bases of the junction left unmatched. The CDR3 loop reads CASSVDWDRGEGEQFF. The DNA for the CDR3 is TGTGCCAGCAGCGTAGATTGGGACAGGGGAGAAGGAGAGCAGTTCTTC.